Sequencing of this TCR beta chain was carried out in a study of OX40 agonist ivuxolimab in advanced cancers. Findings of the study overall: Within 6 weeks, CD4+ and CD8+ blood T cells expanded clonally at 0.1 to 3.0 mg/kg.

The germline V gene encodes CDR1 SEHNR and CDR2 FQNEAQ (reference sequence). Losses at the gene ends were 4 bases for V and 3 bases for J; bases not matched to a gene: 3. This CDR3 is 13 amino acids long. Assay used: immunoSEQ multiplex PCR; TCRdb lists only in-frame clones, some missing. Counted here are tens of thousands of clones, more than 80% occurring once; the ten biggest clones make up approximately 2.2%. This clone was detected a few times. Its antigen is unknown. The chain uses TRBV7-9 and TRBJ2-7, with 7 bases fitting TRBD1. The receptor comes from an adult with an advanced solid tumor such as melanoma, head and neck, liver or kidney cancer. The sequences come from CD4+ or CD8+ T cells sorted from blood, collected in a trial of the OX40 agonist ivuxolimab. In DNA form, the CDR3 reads TGTGCCAGCAGCTCGTCAGGGGGCTACGAGCAGTACTTC. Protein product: CASSSSGGYEQYF.